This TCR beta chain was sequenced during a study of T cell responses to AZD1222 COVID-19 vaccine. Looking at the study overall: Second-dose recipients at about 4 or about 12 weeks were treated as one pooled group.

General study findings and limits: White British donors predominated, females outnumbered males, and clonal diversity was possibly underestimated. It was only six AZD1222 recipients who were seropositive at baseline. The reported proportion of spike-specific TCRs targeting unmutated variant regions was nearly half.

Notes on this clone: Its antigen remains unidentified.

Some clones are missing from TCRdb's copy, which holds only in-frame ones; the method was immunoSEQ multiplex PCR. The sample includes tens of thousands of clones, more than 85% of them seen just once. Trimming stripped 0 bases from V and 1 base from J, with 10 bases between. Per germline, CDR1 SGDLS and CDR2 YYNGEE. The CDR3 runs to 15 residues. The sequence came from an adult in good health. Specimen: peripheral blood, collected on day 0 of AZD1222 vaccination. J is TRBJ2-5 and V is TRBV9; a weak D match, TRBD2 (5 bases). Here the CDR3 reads CASSVVGVPQETQYF. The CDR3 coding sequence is TGTGCCAGCAGCGTAGTCGGGGTCCCCCAAGAGACCCAGTACTTC.